Detailed here is one T cell receptor (beta chain). Per the original data handling: The authors estimated nucleated cell counts from reference gene primer amplification. Here immunoSEQ multiplex PCR was the method, and the copy in TCRdb shows in-frame clones only, minus some. V and J calls and clone size are given by that table; D and trimming were obtained from the DNA. This table holds hundreds of thousands of clones, around four fifths found once. The CDR3 runs to 15 residues. CDR1 and CDR2 (germline): MNHEY, SMNVEV (reference sequence). Unmatched junction bases numbered 7, after V lost 6 bases and J lost 2 bases. The sample originates from a study of blood T cell repertoires in COVID-19. As for the study in general: COVID-19 samples collected from the United States, Italy and Spain covered acute and convalescent phases.

The study assigned cohorts using participant-reported clinical history. In the 2 weeks before study entry, exposed participants met a COVID-19 case, which was PCR-confirmed or clinician-diagnosed. This TCR came from a woman in her thirties or forties who had been exposed to COVID-19. The sequenced material came from PBMCs or T cells enriched from blood (not recorded which). The chain is built from TRBV27 and TRBJ1-5, with 7 bases lining up with TRBD1. The CDR3 loop reads CASSTKGAGNQPQHF. The CDR3 DNA follows: TGTGCCAGCAGCACTAAGGGGGCTGGCAATCAGCCCCAGCATTTT.